This T cell receptor beta chain emerged from a study of cytomegalovirus exposure and HLA in healthy donors (dated by TCRdb to 2017 to 2019). Regarding the complete study: An earlier analysis of 587 of the donors reported approximately 300 Gb of sequence data and approximately 120 million unique TCR beta sequences obtained from roughly 180 million T cells. The number of typed donors differed by locus: about 620-640 for A, B, C, DRB1 and DQB1; roughly 510 for DQA1; roughly 600 for DPA1; and 400 to 480 for DPB1. The study profiled the T cell repertoires of hundreds of subjects by immunosequencing and related them to cytomegalovirus serostatus. Several DR-DQ haplotypes were handled as single units for association and clustering because linkage in the cohort was strong. Rather than drawing on any new phenotypic data, the later analysis identified candidate immune exposures from TCR beta sequences and the way those sequences occurred across donors. The study aimed to test whether cataloging public T cell receptors could reveal signatures of past pathogen exposure. Among 350 to 400 genotyped donors of the cohort, an average of around 240,000 unique TCR beta nucleotide sequences were sequenced per donor, approximately 20% of them non-productive. An early release covering roughly 600 HLA-typed donors comprised about 290 gigabases of sequencing data and roughly 86 million unique TCR sequences. An earlier analysis of some 500 of the donors used high-throughput TCR beta sequencing to judge whether each TCR beta V gene segment behaved as functional or pseudogenic. Besides the first cohort of around 700 subjects, a separate validation cohort made up of 120 different subjects was used. In a later analysis, previously published TCR beta repertoires from hundreds of donors were re-analyzed and high-resolution HLA genotyping was added so that TCR occurrence patterns could be studied. A later genetic analysis used genome-wide SNP genotypes for about 65% of the roughly 670 donors, treating that subset as a discovery cohort. HLA typing included class I and class II loci at four-digit resolution. The genetic ancestry cluster associated with self-reported Caucasian donors included 65% to 90% of the approximately 400 genotyped donors. The study combined high-throughput TCR immunosequencing, statistical association of individual TCRs with disease status, and machine learning to predict cytomegalovirus infection status. Donor age, sex, ethnicity and CMV serostatus were compiled alongside the repertoire data. Every discovery cohort repertoire had been produced on one sequencing platform.

Remarks on this clone: It lacks a known antigen. One base away there is no much larger clone; base qualities are not given.

Counted from cysteine to phenylalanine, this CDR3 has 15 amino acids. Kept here is only the CDR3 DNA, which spans 45 bases and is read in frame from base 1. The germline V gene (reference sequence) yields LNHDA for CDR1 and SQIVND for CDR2. V loses 2 bases at its end and J loses 7 bases; junction bases beyond the gene matches: 5. The library was produced with the immunoSEQ multiplex PCR assay. For the multiplex PCR, a mixture combining 60 forward primers for TCR Vbeta segments and 13 reverse primers for TCR Jbeta segments was used. The CDR3 region of rearranged TCR beta genes was amplified from genomic DNA with a multiplex PCR assay. The Illumina HiSeq System was used to sequence the amplified TCR beta libraries as 87-base-pair reads. The study's processing was this. A later analysis tallied roughly 76 million unique TCR beta chains across the 666 repertoires, and about 10 million of those chains were shared by two or more donors. A nearest-neighbor algorithm error-corrected the raw reads and collapsed the reads into unique sequences, merging closely related sequences to remove PCR and sequencing errors. CDR3 sequences were aligned to IMGT reference sequences to assign V, D and J gene segments. For a sequence to be retained, a match of at least six nucleotides was required to both a V gene segment and a J gene segment. Rearrangements were called productive when the CDR3 lacked stop codons and stayed in frame with V and J; all others were non-productive. CDR3 was defined according to IMGT convention as the region running from the second conserved V-encoded cysteine to the conserved J-encoded phenylalanine. Sequences without an unambiguous match to a single V gene segment were excluded from the earlier analysis of a few hundred of the donors. In an earlier analysis of approximately 500 of the donors, a V segment was called functional when productive rearrangements were above 56.7%, and segregating when the standard deviation between donors exceeded 5%. To diagnose cytomegalovirus status from the catalog of TCR beta chain sequences, a statistical classification framework was built. In a later analysis, V and J genes were assigned by comparing TCR nucleotide sequences against IMGT/GENE-DB human TR gene sequences. In a later analysis, CDR3 sequences and most-parsimonious VDJ recombination scenarios were assigned using the TCRdist pipeline. In a later analysis, each TCR beta chain was defined by its CDR3 amino acid sequence together with its V-gene family, and reads lacking a unique V-gene family were excluded. To address suspected cross-contamination and a sequencing artifact, a later analysis removed a few hundred highly shared, low-generation-probability nucleotide sequences. In a later analysis, a clonal expansion index was calculated for each public chain from normalized within-repertoire ranks of inferred template counts. In a later analysis, generation probabilities were computed using a VDJ recombination model fitted to out-of-frame rearrangements, and the results were checked against IGoR. In a later analysis, hypergeometric tests were used to score TCR-TCR, TCR-HLA and TCR-CMV co-occurrence, with a repertoire-size bias correction applied to TCR pairs. A later analysis estimated false discovery rates by permuting HLA or CMV assignments 20 times. In a later analysis, co-occurring TCRs were grouped with DBSCAN, and TCRdist sequence similarity was added when clustering was performed within HLA-allele-positive subsets. For co-occurrence clustering, repertoires with fewer than 30,000 or more than 120,000 public chains were excluded, along with five or six repertoires with anomalous nucleotide sharing. What TCRdb holds here is the immuneACCESS table cut down to in-frame rearrangements. Part of the clones is not present; checked against another copy, under half of the missing clones reflect an unresolved V gene, and the others are unexplained. That table supplies the V and J calls and clone size; D and trimming were determined from the DNA. This sample comprises approximately 200,000 clones, 75% to 85% of them detected only once. Around 2.2% of the sample is held by the ten biggest clonotypes.

What the work shows at the level of the full study, not this receptor alone: In a later analysis, TCR association rates were found to vary across HLA loci, with the most associated TCRs seen for DRB1 alleles and the fewest for HLA-C alleles. In this cohort, only TCR beta chains were sequenced, and detectable features were limited by the absence of alpha or paired-chain data. Because counts were too low, 15 to 20 rarely observed V segments, including chromosome 9 orphons, were left out of the earlier analysis of some 640 of the donors. A later genetic analysis associated a missense DCLRE1C variant with V-gene and J-gene trimming of TCR beta chains, and an independent cohort replicated the association. A total of some 180 TCR beta chains were listed by the study as associated with cytomegalovirus. Because some donors lacked HLA typing at each locus, the association tests relied only on the typed subset. A few of the identified cytomegalovirus-associated TCR beta chains were confirmed in vitro to be specific for cytomegalovirus antigens. Broadly in line with IMGT annotations, most TCR beta V segments showed up in productive rearrangements about 87% or about 30% of the time in an earlier analysis of some 590 of the donors. Cytomegalovirus status was reported to be diagnosed by the classifier with high specificity and sensitivity in both the original and validation cohorts. A cluster of highly shared sequence variants was judged likely to represent a technical artifact of the sequencing pipeline. In a later analysis, HLA-associated TCR beta chains were found to be more clonally expanded and to have lower generation probabilities than equally common non-associated chains. The 87-base-pair reads could not distinguish some IMGT-functional V segments, including TRBV6-2 and TRBV6-3, so those segments were excluded. Most TCR sequences were observed very rarely across donors, whereas some public TCRs were present in many individuals. Compared with the approximately 720-donor mean, donors in an Asian-associated ancestry cluster had fewer N-insertions in productive TCRs, according to a later genetic analysis. The authors suggested that the approach could potentially be extended to other disease states and immunological phenotypes. A later analysis found that most CMV-associated TCR beta chains appeared HLA-restricted, with HLA associations seemingly driven largely by CMV exposure. In a later analysis, around 17,000 TCR beta sequences were associated with specific HLA alleles at a false discovery rate of 0.05. CMV serostatus was the only immune exposure information available for the cohort. Roughly uniform sequencing depth across donors was assumed in presence/absence analyses, although this assumption may not hold. Correlated functional status among segregating V segments might reflect linkage disequilibrium, but an unknown experimental factor could not be ruled out. Assigning TCR associations to individual alleles was difficult when HLA alleles, especially DR and DQ, strongly co-occurred. A further reported finding was that TCR beta sequences accurately predicted the HLA-A and HLA-B alleles for most subjects in the first cohort. Several of the top co-occurrence clusters appeared to be linked to parvovirus B19, influenza, CMV and Epstein-Barr virus, according to a later analysis.

In total, approximately 690 healthy bone marrow donors made up the cohort. At the time of sampling, all cohort members were nominally healthy, though unrecorded immune exposures were likely present. The donor was CMV seropositive and belonged to the group of more than 250 seropositive cohort members. Each donor provided a peripheral blood sample, and peripheral blood mononuclear cells were used for TCR beta sequencing. The Qiagen DNeasy Blood Extraction Kit was used to extract genomic DNA from the blood cell samples. Input material: PBMCs. The TCR sequence derives from a woman between 18 and 29 years old in good health and CMV-seropositive. The receptor chain draws on TRBV19 and TRBJ1-6; 7 central nucleotides agree with TRBD1. The CDR3 in this case is CASSIRTGSNSPLHF. The DNA reads TGTGCCAGTAGTATACGGACAGGATCAAATTCACCCCTCCACTTT.